A selection of T cell receptor beta chains follows, all from one sample in a study of T cells in Graves' hyperthyroidism and ophthalmopathy. MiXCR was run by TCRdb on the multiplex PCR reads, yielding one entry per CDR3 protein. The sample lists about 560,000 distinct CDR3 sequences; approximately 15% were seen once. What was sequenced was blood. The receptor set was obtained from a woman aged 18-29 years with Graves' hyperthyroidism. CDR3s include the opening cysteine and the closing phenylalanine or tryptophan. D genes are given only for firm matches. Only part of the rows carry a size: once, few, many, or a class if the clone is expanded.

v_call: TRBV19; clone_size: .; d_call: .; j_call: TRBJ2-1; cdr3_aa: CASSKRNNNEQFF; cdr3_nt: TGTGCCAGTAGTAAACGGAACAACAATGAGCAGTTCTTC
v_call: TRBV11-2; clone_size: many; d_call: TRBD1; j_call: TRBJ1-6; cdr3_aa: CASSADRAAMNSPLHF; cdr3_nt: TGTGCCAGCAGCGCAGACAGGGCAGCGATGAATTCACCCCTCCACTTT
v_call: TRBV7-9; clone_size: many; d_call: .; j_call: TRBJ1-6; cdr3_aa: CASRPTGHNSPLHF; cdr3_nt: TGTGCCAGCAGGCCCACAGGTCATAATTCACCCCTCCACTTT
v_call: TRBV10-2; clone_size: .; d_call: TRBD1; j_call: TRBJ1-4; cdr3_aa: CASSERTGPEKLFF; cdr3_nt: TGCGCCAGCAGTGAGAGGACAGGGCCTGAAAAACTGTTTTTT
v_call: TRBV20-1; clone_size: many; d_call: .; j_call: TRBJ2-1; cdr3_aa: CSARGDGVNEQFF; cdr3_nt: TGCAGTGCAAGGGGCGACGGTGTCAATGAGCAGTTCTTC
v_call: TRBV4-1; clone_size: .; d_call: .; j_call: TRBJ1-1; cdr3_aa: CASSSYTSPRAFF; cdr3_nt: TGCGCCAGCAGCTCCTACACGTCCCCGAGGGCTTTCTTT
v_call: TRBV7-2; clone_size: many; d_call: .; j_call: TRBJ2-3; cdr3_aa: CASTTQGARFTDTQYF; cdr3_nt: TGTGCCAGCACCACGCAAGGTGCGCGGTTCACAGATACGCAGTATTTT
v_call: TRBV28; clone_size: many; d_call: .; j_call: TRBJ1-5; cdr3_aa: CASSLVWQPQHF; cdr3_nt: TGTGCCAGCAGTTTAGTCTGGCAGCCCCAGCATTTT
v_call: TRBV27; clone_size: many; d_call: TRBD2; j_call: TRBJ2-3; cdr3_aa: CASSLLGLAGEIDTQYF; cdr3_nt: TGTGCCAGCAGTCTATTGGGACTAGCGGGGGAGATAGATACGCAGTATTTT
v_call: TRBV29-1; clone_size: many; d_call: .; j_call: TRBJ2-7; cdr3_aa: CSVMRGTYEQYF; cdr3_nt: TGCAGCGTAATGAGGGGGACCTACGAGCAGTACTTC
v_call: TRBV3-1; clone_size: .; d_call: .; j_call: TRBJ1-1; cdr3_aa: CASSQEEGMNTEAFF; cdr3_nt: TGTGCCAGCAGCCAAGAGGAGGGGATGAACACTGAAGCTTTCTTT
v_call: TRBV6-1; clone_size: .; d_call: .; j_call: TRBJ1-2; cdr3_aa: CASSTGPKILGYTF; cdr3_nt: TGTGCCAGCAGTACCGGGCCAAAAATTCTGGGCTACACCTTC
v_call: TRBV10-1; clone_size: many; d_call: TRBD2; j_call: TRBJ2-3; cdr3_aa: CASSGMTSAEGDTQYF; cdr3_nt: TGCGCCAGCAGTGGGATGACTAGCGCTGAGGGAGATACGCAGTATTTT
v_call: TRBV14; clone_size: .; d_call: TRBD2; j_call: TRBJ2-5; cdr3_aa: CASSLRLAGGRPQETQYF; cdr3_nt: TGTGCCAGCAGCCTAAGACTAGCGGGAGGCCGCCCCCAAGAGACCCAGTACTTC
v_call: TRBV6-5; clone_size: few; d_call: TRBD2; j_call: TRBJ2-1; cdr3_aa: CASSYGAGGSRDWNEQFF; cdr3_nt: TGTGCCAGCAGTTACGGAGCGGGAGGGTCCCGGGATTGGAATGAGCAGTTCTTC
v_call: TRBV11-2; clone_size: many; d_call: .; j_call: TRBJ1-2; cdr3_aa: CASSPRVVYGYTF; cdr3_nt: TGTGCCAGCAGCCCCCGGGTCGTATATGGCTACACCTTC
v_call: TRBV7-2; clone_size: .; d_call: TRBD1; j_call: TRBJ1-2; cdr3_aa: CASSYRTGKIYGYTF; cdr3_nt: TGTGCCAGCAGCTATCGGACAGGGAAGATTTATGGCTACACCTTC
v_call: TRBV11-2; clone_size: .; d_call: .; j_call: TRBJ1-6; cdr3_aa: CASSPGGGANSPLHF; cdr3_nt: TGTGCCAGCAGCCCGGGAGGGGGGGCTAATTCACCCCTCCACTTT
v_call: TRBV19; clone_size: few; d_call: .; j_call: TRBJ2-7; cdr3_aa: CASSYLVEGQNEQYF; cdr3_nt: TGTGCCAGTAGTTATTTGGTTGAGGGGCAAAACGAGCAGTACTTC
v_call: TRBV7-2; clone_size: many; d_call: TRBD2; j_call: TRBJ2-1; cdr3_aa: CASSLATLRLAGNNEQFF; cdr3_nt: TGTGCCAGCAGCTTAGCCACGCTCCGACTAGCGGGGAACAATGAGCAGTTCTTC
v_call: TRBV29-1; clone_size: .; d_call: .; j_call: TRBJ1-1; cdr3_aa: CSVGGRQLTEAFF; cdr3_nt: TGCAGCGTTGGCGGGAGGCAGCTCACTGAAGCTTTCTTT
v_call: TRBV2; clone_size: many; d_call: .; j_call: TRBJ1-1; cdr3_aa: CASKMWTGNTEAFF; cdr3_nt: TGTGCCAGCAAGATGTGGACGGGGAACACTGAAGCTTTCTTT
v_call: TRBV12-3/TRBV12-4; clone_size: many; d_call: .; j_call: TRBJ2-1; cdr3_aa: CASSLAPRGAGGNEQFF; cdr3_nt: TGTGCCAGCAGTTTAGCCCCGAGGGGGGCGGGCGGCAATGAGCAGTTCTTC
v_call: TRBV29-1; clone_size: few; d_call: .; j_call: TRBJ1-1; cdr3_aa: CSVEDYTEAFF; cdr3_nt: TGCAGCGTTGAAGATTACACTGAAGCTTTCTTT
v_call: TRBV6-2/TRBV6-3; clone_size: few; d_call: TRBD1; j_call: TRBJ1-5; cdr3_aa: CASSARDRGSNQPQHF; cdr3_nt: TGTGCCAGCAGTGCCCGGGACAGGGGTAGCAATCAGCCCCAGCATTTT
v_call: TRBV29-1; clone_size: .; d_call: TRBD1; j_call: TRBJ1-2; cdr3_aa: CSVDRPAEGALYGYTF; cdr3_nt: TGCAGCGTTGATAGGCCAGCCGAGGGGGCTTTATATGGCTACACCTTC
v_call: TRBV3-1; clone_size: many; d_call: TRBD1; j_call: TRBJ1-5; cdr3_aa: CASGTDNQPQHF; cdr3_nt: TGTGCCAGCGGGACAGATAATCAGCCCCAGCATTTT
v_call: TRBV20-1; clone_size: many; d_call: .; j_call: TRBJ1-1; cdr3_aa: CSAQNSQTRSEAFF; cdr3_nt: TGCAGTGCACAGAACAGCCAAACAAGATCTGAAGCTTTCTTT
v_call: TRBV30; clone_size: few; d_call: TRBD1; j_call: TRBJ1-1; cdr3_aa: CAWEQGMNTKAFF; cdr3_nt: TGTGCCTGGGAACAGGGGATGAACACTAAAGCTTTCTTT
v_call: TRBV5-6; clone_size: few; d_call: .; j_call: TRBJ2-2; cdr3_aa: CASSSARGRTGELFF; cdr3_nt: TGTGCCAGCAGCTCGGCCCGGGGGCGGACCGGGGAGCTGTTTTTT
v_call: TRBV20-1; clone_size: few; d_call: TRBD2; j_call: TRBJ2-1; cdr3_aa: CGLGGLAGGPEQFF; cdr3_nt: TGCGGTTTGGGGGGACTAGCGGGGGGCCCTGAGCAGTTCTTC
v_call: TRBV11-3; clone_size: many; d_call: .; j_call: TRBJ2-1; cdr3_aa: CASSLDGPNEQFF; cdr3_nt: TGTGCCAGCAGCTTAGATGGGCCGAATGAGCAGTTCTTC
v_call: TRBV5-1; clone_size: many; d_call: .; j_call: TRBJ2-7; cdr3_aa: CASSLDSVTYEQYF; cdr3_nt: TGCGCCAGCAGCTTGGACAGTGTGACCTACGAGCAGTACTTC
v_call: TRBV24-1; clone_size: .; d_call: .; j_call: TRBJ2-7; cdr3_aa: CATSDPGRNEQYF; cdr3_nt: TGTGCCACCAGTGACCCCGGACGGAACGAGCAGTACTTC
v_call: TRBV7-9; clone_size: many; d_call: .; j_call: TRBJ1-1; cdr3_aa: CASSFRKEYTEAFF; cdr3_nt: TGTGCCAGCAGCTTTAGGAAGGAGTACACTGAAGCTTTCTTT
v_call: TRBV12-3/TRBV12-4; clone_size: many; d_call: .; j_call: TRBJ1-5; cdr3_aa: CASRPTADSNQPQHF; cdr3_nt: TGTGCCAGCAGACCGACAGCCGATAGCAATCAGCCCCAGCATTTT
v_call: TRBV19; clone_size: few; d_call: .; j_call: TRBJ2-3; cdr3_aa: CASSRAGTGTYTDTQYF; cdr3_nt: TGTGCCAGTAGTAGGGCGGGAACCGGGACATACACAGATACGCAGTATTTT
v_call: TRBV2; clone_size: .; d_call: .; j_call: TRBJ2-1; cdr3_aa: CASSDGLNEQFF; cdr3_nt: TGTGCCAGCAGTGATGGATTAAATGAGCAGTTCTTC
v_call: TRBV28; clone_size: .; d_call: .; j_call: TRBJ2-6; cdr3_aa: CASTQGPSSGANVLTF; cdr3_nt: TGTGCCAGCACGCAAGGGCCTTCCTCTGGGGCCAACGTCCTGACTTTC